These 10 T cell receptor beta chains were all obtained from the same sample, sequenced in a study of blood T cell repertoires in COVID-19. TCRdb keeps only in-frame clones here, not all; method: immunoSEQ multiplex PCR. The data hold some 220,000 clones, with less than 85% observed a single time. Sequencing input: peripheral blood. These receptors all stem from a woman aged 70-85 years with acute or convalescent COVID-19.

CDR3 bases: TGTGCCAGCAGCTTGTGTGACGGGGAAGACACCATATATTTT. This sequence encodes CASSLCDGEDTIYF. The V call is TRBV5-4, the J call TRBJ1-3; D uncertain. Germline V gives CDR1 SGHNT, CDR2 YYREEE (reference sequence). V lost 1 base and J 8 bases, leaving 13 bases between the germline ends. The CDR3 totals 14 residues.

This sequence joins TRBV21-1 and TRBJ1-5; the D call TRBD1 from the table was never checked on the DNA. TRBV21-1 is an annotated pseudogene. The length of the CDR3 is 17 residues. This CDR3 is CASSKEKCRTGVQPQHF. The CDR3 nucleotides are TGTGCCAGCAGCAAAGAGAAGTGCCGGACAGGGGTTCAGCCCCAGCATTTT.

The table lists this clone with a count of one. The J gene is TRBJ1-2, the V gene TRBV20-1, with D possibly matching TRBD1 (5 bases). This CDR3 contains 11 residues. Trimming removed 1 base from V and 7 bases from J, with 7 bases in between. From germline, CDR1 is DFQATT and CDR2 SNEGSKA (reference sequence). CDR3 protein: CSARVQGGYTF. CDR3 in DNA: TGCAGTGCTAGAGTCCAGGGTGGCTACACCTTC.

This clone has just a few counts. This chain joins TRBV18 and TRBJ1-1, with D perhaps matching TRBD1 (5 bases). Germline assignment: CDR1 KGHSH and CDR2 LQKENI. The CDR3 is 13 amino acids. The ends were cut back, 6 bases at V and 2 bases at J, with 10 bases in the middle. CDR3 sequence (DNA): TGTGCCAGCTCCCAGACAGCAAACACTGAAGCTTTCTTT. Translated: CASSQTANTEAFF. The full variable domain, in which reference TRBV18 and TRBJ1-1 provide the parts outside the CDR3, is NAGVMQNPRHLVRRRGQEARLRCSPMKGHSHVYWYRQLPEEGLKFMVYLQKENIIDESGMPKERFSAEFPKEGPSILRIQQVVRGDSAAYFCASSQTANTEAFFGQGTRLTVV.

A single count supports this clone. This chain joins TRBV3-1 (or the pseudogene TRBV3-2) and TRBJ2-5; D is unclear. Trimming cost V 0 bases and J 7 bases, with 12 bases left between them. The V gene's germline CDR1 is LGHDT and CDR2 YNNKEL (reference sequence). The CDR3 is 14 residues long. The CDR3 region is CASSQDGLAGTQYF. CDR3 nucleotides: TGTGCCAGCAGCCAAGATGGGCTTGCTGGGACCCAGTACTTC.

The gene calls are TRBV6-2 or TRBV6-3 and TRBJ2-7; tentatively, D is TRBD1 (5 bases). Trimming removed 5 bases at V and 2 bases at J, with 16 bases between. Germline CDR1 MNHEY, CDR2 SVGEGT. This CDR3 is built from 15 residues. In nucleotides, the CDR3 is TGTGCCAGCAGTGCCCCAAACAGGCTACCCTACGAGCAGTACTTC. It codes for CASSAPNRLPYEQYF.

This CDR3 is CASSLGDTYNEQFF. For the CDR3, the DNA is TGTGCCAGCAGCTTAGGGGACACGTACAATGAGCAGTTCTTC. The V and J genes are TRBV11-3 and TRBJ2-1; the D gene is possibly TRBD1 (6 bases). The V end lost 1 base, the J end lost 4 bases, and 8 bases lay between the germline ends. CDR1 is SGHNT and CDR2 is YENEEA in the germline V gene. This CDR3 contains 14 residues.

This clone was seen a single time. The rearrangement uses TRBV6-5 and TRBJ1-1; 11 bases are shared with TRBD1. CDR1 MNHEY and CDR2 SVGAGI come from the germline V gene. This CDR3 comprises 15 residues. V shed 5 bases and J 1 base; nucleotides not matched to a gene: 3. This CDR3 reads CASSMDRGQNTEAFF. The CDR3 DNA is TGTGCCAGCAGTATGGACAGGGGGCAGAACACTGAAGCTTTCTTT.

This chain connects TRBV7-3 to TRBJ2-7; 12 bases match TRBD1. This CDR3 has 16 residues. CDR1 is SGHTA, CDR2 FQGTGA, per germline. V trimming: 1 base; J trimming: 5 bases; junction bases outside the gene matches: 6. Here the CDR3 DNA reads TGTGCCAGCAGCTTAAGGGGAGGGACAGGGGGCGACGAGCAGTACTTC. Its translation is CASSLRGGTGGDEQYF. The full variable domain, rest sourced from reference TRBV7-3 and TRBJ2-7, is GAGVSQTPSNKVTEKGKYVELRCDPISGHTALYWYRQSLGQGPEFLIYFQGTGAADDSGLPNDRFFAVRPEGSVSTLKIQRTERGDSAVYLCASSLRGGTGGDEQYFGPGTRLTVT.

The CDR3 region has the DNA TGTGCCAGCAGCTTCGTTGGGACTGGCCACAATGAGCAGTTCTTC. This sequence encodes CASSFVGTGHNEQFF. This sequence joins TRBV7-6 and TRBJ2-1, with D possibly being TRBD2 (6 bases). V shed 3 bases and J shed 5 bases, with 14 bases lying between them. Germline V CDR1 and CDR2: SGHVS, FNYEAQ. There are 15 residues in the CDR3.